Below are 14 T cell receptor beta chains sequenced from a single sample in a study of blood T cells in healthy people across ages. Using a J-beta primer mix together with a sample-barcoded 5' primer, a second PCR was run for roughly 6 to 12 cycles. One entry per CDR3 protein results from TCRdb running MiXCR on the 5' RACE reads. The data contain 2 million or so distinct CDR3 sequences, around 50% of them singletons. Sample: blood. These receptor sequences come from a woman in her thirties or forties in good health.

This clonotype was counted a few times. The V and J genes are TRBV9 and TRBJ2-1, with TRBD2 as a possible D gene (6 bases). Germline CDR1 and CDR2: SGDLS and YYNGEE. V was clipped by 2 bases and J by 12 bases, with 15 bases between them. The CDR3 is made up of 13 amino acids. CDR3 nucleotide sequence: TGTGCCAGCAGCGTCCCTGGGGCGGGGTCGCAGTTCTTC. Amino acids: CASSVPGAGSQFF.

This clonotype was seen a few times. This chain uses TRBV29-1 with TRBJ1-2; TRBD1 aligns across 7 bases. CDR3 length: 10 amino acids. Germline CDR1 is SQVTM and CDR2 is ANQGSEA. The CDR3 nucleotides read TGCAGTACGACAGGGCTTGGCTACACCTTC. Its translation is CSTTGLGYTF.

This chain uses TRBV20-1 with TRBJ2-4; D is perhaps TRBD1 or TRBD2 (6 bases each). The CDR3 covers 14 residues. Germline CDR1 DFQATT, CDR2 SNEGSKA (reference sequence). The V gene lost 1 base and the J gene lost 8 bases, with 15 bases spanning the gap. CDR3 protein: CSARAWGAQDIQYF. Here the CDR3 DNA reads TGCAGTGCTAGAGCTTGGGGGGCCCAGGACATTCAGTACTTC.

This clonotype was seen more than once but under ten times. The CDR3 nucleotides are TGCGCCAGCAGCCAAGATACAGGCCCCCCAGATACGCAGTATTTT. Its protein product is CASSQDTGPPDTQYF. This chain uses TRBV4-3 with TRBJ2-3, with a tentative D call TRBD1 (5 bases). Germline assignment: CDR1 LGHNA and CDR2 YSLEER. The V end lost 0 bases, the J end lost 4 bases, and 11 bases lay between the germline ends. The CDR3 extends over 15 amino acids.

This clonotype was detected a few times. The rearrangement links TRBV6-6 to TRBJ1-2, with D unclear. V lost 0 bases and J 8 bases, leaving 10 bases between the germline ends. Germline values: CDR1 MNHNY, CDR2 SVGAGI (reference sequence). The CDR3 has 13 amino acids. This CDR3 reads CASSYSPSGGYTF. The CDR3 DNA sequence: TGTGCCAGCAGTTACTCTCCCTCGGGGGGCTACACCTTC.

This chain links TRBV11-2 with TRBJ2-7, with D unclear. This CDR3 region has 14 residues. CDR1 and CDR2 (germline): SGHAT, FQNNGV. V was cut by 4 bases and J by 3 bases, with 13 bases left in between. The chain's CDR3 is CASSYRRQGYEQYF. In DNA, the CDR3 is TGTGCCAGCAGCTACCGACGGCAAGGCTACGAGCAGTACTTC.

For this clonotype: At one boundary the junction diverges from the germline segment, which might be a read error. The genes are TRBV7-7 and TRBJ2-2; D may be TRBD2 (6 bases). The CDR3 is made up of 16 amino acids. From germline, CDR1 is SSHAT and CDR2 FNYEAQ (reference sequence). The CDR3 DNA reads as TGTGCTAGCAGCTTGAGGTTCGGGGGAGCTGGCGGGGAGCTGTTTTTT. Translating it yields CASSLRFGGAGGELFF.

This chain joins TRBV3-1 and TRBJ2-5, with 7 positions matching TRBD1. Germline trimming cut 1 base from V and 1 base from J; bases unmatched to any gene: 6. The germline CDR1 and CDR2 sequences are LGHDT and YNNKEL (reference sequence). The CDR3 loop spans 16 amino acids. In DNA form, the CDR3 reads TGTGCCAGCAGCCAAGTATCAGGGGGTCTCCAAGAGACCCAGTACTTC. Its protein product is CASSQVSGGLQETQYF.

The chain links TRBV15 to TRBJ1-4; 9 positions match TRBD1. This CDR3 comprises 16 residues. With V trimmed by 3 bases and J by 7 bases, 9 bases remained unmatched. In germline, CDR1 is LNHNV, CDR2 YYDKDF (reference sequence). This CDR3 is CATSSGPGTGSEKLFF. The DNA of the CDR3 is TGTGCCACCAGCAGCGGCCCCGGGACAGGGAGTGAAAAACTGTTTTTT.

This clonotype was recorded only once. CDR3 in DNA: TGTGCCAGCAGCTCGGGACTAGCGGGGTCCGGTAGCACAGATACGCAGTATTTT. Translated, it gives CASSSGLAGSGSTDTQYF. The chain uses TRBV7-2 and TRBJ2-3; TRBD2 aligns across 13 bases. Germline V CDR1 and CDR2: SGHTA, FQGNSA. CDR3 length: 18 residues. Trimming at V came to 4 bases and at J to 0 bases, leaving 7 bases not matched to a gene.

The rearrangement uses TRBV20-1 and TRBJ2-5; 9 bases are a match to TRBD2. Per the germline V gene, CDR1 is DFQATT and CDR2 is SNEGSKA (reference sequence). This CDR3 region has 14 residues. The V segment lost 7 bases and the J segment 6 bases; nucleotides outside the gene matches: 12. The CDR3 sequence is CSVGSGLAYQTQYF. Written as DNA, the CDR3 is TGCAGTGTTGGTTCGGGACTAGCATACCAGACCCAGTACTTC.

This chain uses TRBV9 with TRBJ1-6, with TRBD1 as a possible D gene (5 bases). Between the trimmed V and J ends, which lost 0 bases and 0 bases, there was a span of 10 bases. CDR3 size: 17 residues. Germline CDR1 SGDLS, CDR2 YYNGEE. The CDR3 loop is CASSVGGGSSYNSPLHF. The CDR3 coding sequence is TGTGCCAGCAGCGTAGGGGGCGGAAGCTCCTATAATTCACCCCTCCACTTT.

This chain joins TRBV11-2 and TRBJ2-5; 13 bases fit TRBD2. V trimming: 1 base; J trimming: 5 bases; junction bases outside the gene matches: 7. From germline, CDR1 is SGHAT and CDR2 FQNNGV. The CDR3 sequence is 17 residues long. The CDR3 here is CASSLGRLAGGAETQYF. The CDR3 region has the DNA TGTGCCAGCAGCTTAGGTCGACTAGCGGGGGGCGCGGAGACCCAGTACTTC.

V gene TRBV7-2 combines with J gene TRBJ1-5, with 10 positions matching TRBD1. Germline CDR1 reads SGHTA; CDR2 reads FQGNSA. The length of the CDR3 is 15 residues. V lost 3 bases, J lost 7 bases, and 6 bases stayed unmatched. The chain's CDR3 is CASSFWGQGKQPQHF. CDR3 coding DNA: TGTGCCAGCAGCTTTTGGGGACAGGGGAAACAGCCCCAGCATTTT.